The 2 T cell receptor beta chains presented below share a single source sample, sequenced in a study of graft-versus-host responses after intestinal transplantation. Their antigens are not known. The assay was immunoSEQ multiplex PCR, and TCRdb's table has in-frame clones only and misses some. Here the sample spans roughly 97,000 clones, around 92% being singletons. This specimen was unstimulated CD4+ T cells sorted from spleen or lymph node cells, taken before transplant. Receptors originate from a human donor who was the organ donor for an intestinal transplant.

The gene calls are TRBV5-1 and TRBJ1-4, with D uncertain. The CDR3 has 15 residues. CDR1 and CDR2 from the germline V gene are SGHRS and YFSETQ. V was pared by 0 bases and J by 6 bases, with 12 bases between. CDR3 amino acids: CASSLEEARDEKLFF. CDR3 DNA sequence: TGCGCCAGCAGCTTGGAGGAGGCTAGGGATGAAAAACTGTTTTTT.

This clone has just one count. V gene TRBV11-3 combines with J gene TRBJ2-3; tentatively, D is TRBD2 (5 bases). Germline CDR1 and CDR2: SGHNT and YENEEA. There are 13 residues in the CDR3. V was shortened by 5 bases and J by 5 bases, with 11 bases between the two germline ends. CDR3 region: CASSQRGGDTQYF. CDR3 coding DNA: TGTGCCAGCAGCCAACGGGGTGGAGATACGCAGTATTTT.